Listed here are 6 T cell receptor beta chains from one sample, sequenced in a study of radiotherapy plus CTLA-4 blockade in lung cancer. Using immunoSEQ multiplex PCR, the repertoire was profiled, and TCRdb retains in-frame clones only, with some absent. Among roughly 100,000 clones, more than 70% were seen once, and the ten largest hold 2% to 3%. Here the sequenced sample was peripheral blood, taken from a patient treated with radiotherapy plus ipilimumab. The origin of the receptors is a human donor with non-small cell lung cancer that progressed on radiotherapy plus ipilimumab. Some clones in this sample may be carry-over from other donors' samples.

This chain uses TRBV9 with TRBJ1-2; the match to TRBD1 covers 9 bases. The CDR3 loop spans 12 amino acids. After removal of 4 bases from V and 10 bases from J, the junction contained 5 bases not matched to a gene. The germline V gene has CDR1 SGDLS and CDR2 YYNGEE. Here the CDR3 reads CASSPGQGTYTF. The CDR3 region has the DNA TGTGCCAGCAGCCCAGGACAGGGGACCTACACCTTC.

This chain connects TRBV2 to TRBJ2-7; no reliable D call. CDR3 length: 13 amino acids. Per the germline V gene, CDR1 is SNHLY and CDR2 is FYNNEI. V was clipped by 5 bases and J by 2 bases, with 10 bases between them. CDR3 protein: CASSSVSPYEQYF. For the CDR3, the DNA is TGTGCCAGCAGTTCAGTTTCCCCCTACGAGCAGTACTTC.

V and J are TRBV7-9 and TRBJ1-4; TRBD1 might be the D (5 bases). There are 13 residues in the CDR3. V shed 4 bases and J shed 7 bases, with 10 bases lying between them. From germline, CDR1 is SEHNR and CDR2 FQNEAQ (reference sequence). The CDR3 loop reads CASSWGRSEKLFF. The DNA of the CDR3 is TGTGCCAGCAGCTGGGGACGGAGTGAAAAACTGTTTTTT.

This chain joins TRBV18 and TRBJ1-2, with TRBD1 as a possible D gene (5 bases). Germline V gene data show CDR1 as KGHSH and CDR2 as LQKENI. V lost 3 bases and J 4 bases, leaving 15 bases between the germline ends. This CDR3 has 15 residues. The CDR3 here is CASSPTVSDTYGYTF. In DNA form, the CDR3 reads TGTGCCAGCTCACCGACCGTATCGGACACCTATGGCTACACCTTC. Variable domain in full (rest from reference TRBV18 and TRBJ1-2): NAGVMQNPRHLVRRRGQEARLRCSPMKGHSHVYWYRQLPEEGLKFMVYLQKENIIDESGMPKERFSAEFPKEGPSILRIQQVVRGDSAAYFCASSPTVSDTYGYTFGSGTRLTVV.

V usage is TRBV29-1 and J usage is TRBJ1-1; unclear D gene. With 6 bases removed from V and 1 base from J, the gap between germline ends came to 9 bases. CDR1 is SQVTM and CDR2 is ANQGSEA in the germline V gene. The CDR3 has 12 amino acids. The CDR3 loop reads CSVVTPNTEAFF. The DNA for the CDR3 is TGCAGCGTCGTCACACCGAACACTGAAGCTTTCTTT.

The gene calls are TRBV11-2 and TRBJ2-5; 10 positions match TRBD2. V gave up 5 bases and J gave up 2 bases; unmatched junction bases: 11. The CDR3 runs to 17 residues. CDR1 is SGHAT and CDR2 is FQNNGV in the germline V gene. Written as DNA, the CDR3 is TGTGCCAGCAGCCCTATGGGAGGTAGCGGGGGGCAAGAGACCCAGTACTTC. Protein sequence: CASSPMGGSGGQETQYF. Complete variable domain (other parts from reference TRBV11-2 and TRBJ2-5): EAGVAQSPRYKIIEKRQSVAFWCNPISGHATLYWYQQILGQGPKLLIQFQNNGVVDDSQLPKDRFSAERLKGVDSTLKIQPAKLEDSAVYLCASSPMGGSGGQETQYFGPGTRLLVL.